The entry below describes one TCR beta chain. As yet, its antigen is unknown. The sample comes from a study of cytomegalovirus exposure and HLA in healthy donors. Study-level points and caveats: Follow-up analysis later connected one missense variant in DCLRE1C with trimming of TCR beta V- and J-genes. It was about 150 TCR beta chains that were listed as cytomegalovirus-associated. No immune exposure information besides CMV serostatus was available.

In the PCR, 60 Vbeta and 13 Jbeta primers were used. Here immunoSEQ multiplex PCR was the method, and the copy in TCRdb shows in-frame clones only, minus some. This sample lists tens of thousands of clones; its ten largest clones have approximately 6.3%. V lost 5 bases, J lost 0 bases, and 10 bases lay in between. CDR3 size: 13 residues. CDR1 is SQVTM, CDR2 ANQGSEA, per germline. The gene calls are TRBV29-1 and TRBJ1-2; D uncertain. This TCR was recovered from a human donor in good health. The source material was PBMCs. As DNA, the CDR3 is TGCAGCGTTCAGTTCGGGACTAACTATGGCTACACCTTC. Protein product: CSVQFGTNYGYTF.